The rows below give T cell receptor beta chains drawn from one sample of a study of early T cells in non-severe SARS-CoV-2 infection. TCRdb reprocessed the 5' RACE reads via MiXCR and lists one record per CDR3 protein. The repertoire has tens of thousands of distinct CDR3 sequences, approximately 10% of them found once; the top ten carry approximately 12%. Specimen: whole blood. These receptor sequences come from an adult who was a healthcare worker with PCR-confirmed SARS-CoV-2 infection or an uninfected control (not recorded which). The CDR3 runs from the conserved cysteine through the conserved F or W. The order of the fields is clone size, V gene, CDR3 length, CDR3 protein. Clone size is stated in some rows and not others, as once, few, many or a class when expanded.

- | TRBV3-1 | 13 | CASSQGRQETQYF
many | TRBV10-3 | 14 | CAIRPGLATDTQYF
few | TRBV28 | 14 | CASRGQGGDNEQFF
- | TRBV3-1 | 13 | CASSSSRVTEAFF
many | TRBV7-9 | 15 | CASTIDEARRDTQYF
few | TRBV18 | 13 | CASSSGTGNEQFF
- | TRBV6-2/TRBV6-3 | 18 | CASSLEGSPWASGNTIYF
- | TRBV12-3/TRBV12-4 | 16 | CASSLVLAGGQETQYF
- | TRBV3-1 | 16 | CASSLHFPGVIYEQYF
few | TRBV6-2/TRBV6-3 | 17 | CASTLPGGQGPNYGYTF
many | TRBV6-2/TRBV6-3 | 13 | CASRPGGLHEQFF
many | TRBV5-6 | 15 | CASRRGRAPNQPQHF
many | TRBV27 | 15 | CASSRGEPLFSPLHF
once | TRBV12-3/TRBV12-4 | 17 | CASSPQHRTRGPYEQYF
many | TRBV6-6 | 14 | CASSGTQAGNTIYF